This T cell receptor (beta chain) was sequenced for a study of blood T cells in healthy people across ages. Through a sample-barcoded 5' primer and a J-beta primer mix, a second PCR was run for about 7 to 12 cycles. TCRdb called the 5' RACE reads again in MiXCR, with one record for every CDR3 protein. This table has around 1.5 million distinct CDR3 sequences, approximately 32% appearing once. This CDR3 spans 16 amino acids. CDR1 SEHNR and CDR2 FQNEAQ come from the germline V gene (reference sequence). This clonotype was seen a handful of times. The junction does not match germline at one end; this may be a read error.

This sequence was found in a woman between 25 and 40 years old in good health. The chain has TRBV7-9 and TRBJ1-1, with 7 bases identical to TRBD1. The source material was blood. The CDR3 coding sequence is TGTGCCTGCAGCTTAGGAGAGGGGGCATGGAGCCCTGAAGCTTTCTTT. It specifies CACSLGEGAWSPEAFF.